This record looks at one T cell receptor beta chain sequence and its context. In its sample, this clonotype was seen many times. Its binding antigen is unknown. Nothing much larger sits one base from this clone, and base qualities are not available. The data were obtained in a study of T cells in Graves' hyperthyroidism and ophthalmopathy (dated by TCRdb to about 2019). Background for the entire study: Peripheral blood was sampled at the time of initial diagnosis, prior to any treatment. A discovery cohort of about a hundred patients, about 43 with Graves' ophthalmopathy and 55 to 60 with stable Graves' hyperthyroidism, was used to find distinguishing TCR V-J signatures. An independent validation cohort of under 20 hyperthyroidism patients and 17 patients who later progressed to ophthalmopathy tested prospective prediction of ophthalmopathy. The approximately 100 discovery patients were divided at random into training and test sets in a 7:3 ratio. In several Graves' hyperthyroidism patients, the study also compared T-cell repertoires from thyroid tissue with T-cell repertoires from blood. After sampling, hyperthyroidism patients received methimazole starting at 30 mg daily, and ophthalmopathy patients received high-dose intravenous methylprednisolone. The paper describes TCR Vbeta CDR3 sequencing of 140 or so peripheral blood samples, made up of 40 to 45 ophthalmopathy patients, over 70 hyperthyroidism patients and 17 progressor patients. Findings and caveats that apply to the study as a whole: Most expanded thyroid clonotypes (frequency above 0.001) were also detected in blood, a finding suggesting that blood repertoires may reflect thyroid immune responses. Ophthalmopathy was separated from stable hyperthyroidism by a 13 V-J signature model, with approximately 89% sensitivity and 81% to 83% specificity obtained in cross-validation and 80%/75% obtained in testing. Sample size was not statistically predetermined, and investigators were not blinded to group allocation. In validation, progression to ophthalmopathy was predicted by the model with roughly 71% sensitivity and roughly 76% specificity, a median of approximately 6.5 months before onset.

Ophthalmopathy patients had moderately to severely active disease, with a Clinical Activity Score of 3 or more, a NOSPECS grade of 4 or more, and a disease duration of less than 3 months. Any patient with an uncontrolled infection, another autoimmune disease, pregnancy or lactation was excluded. Diagnoses relied on clinical symptoms, serum thyroxine and TRAb, thyroid ultrasound and orbital computed tomography. Ficoll-Paque density gradient centrifugation was used to isolate PBMCs from approximately 11 ml of fresh peripheral blood. Total RNA was extracted with Trizol reagent, and quality was checked on an Agilent 2100 Bioanalyzer. Sequences MDHEN (CDR1) and SYDVKM (CDR2) are obtained from the germline V gene. The CDR3 numbers 14 residues from cysteine through phenylalanine. The only DNA kept is the CDR3, 42 bases in frame from the first base. A distance of 15 bases separates the germline ends of V and J, which lose 6 bases and 5 bases respectively.

The TCR beta CDR3 regions were amplified from the RNA transcripts. The first round of RT-PCR for the TCR CDR3 was performed with the HTBI primer set and the Qiagen OneStep RT-PCR kit. A second multiplex PCR round built the libraries, followed by size selection and purification. Paired-end sequencing of the libraries was performed with 100 bp reads on an Illumina HiSeq2000. The authors processed their data as follows. SOAPnuke was used to process the raw data, removing reads that contained adapters or uncalled bases, had a mean Phred below 15, or lacked an exact match to the constant primer or identifier. High-quality paired reads were merged with COPE v1.2.5, and unique nucleotide sequences were defined as clonotypes. Clonotypes were aligned to IMGT TRBV, TRBD and TRBJ reference segments using MiTCR v1.1. The analysis included only V-J combinations with a frequency above 0.0001, which together covered more than 99% of the repertoires. A TCS score was defined as the ratio of F50 (clonal expansion) to E x V (chaos), with BLOSUM62-based TCRdist applied between CDR3 peptides within each V-J. Welch's t-statistics and random forest reduced 500 to 550 V-J features to some 14, which were used in a naive Bayes classifier (R e1071). TCRdb handled the public reads itself, with Q25 trimming in fastp and clone calling in MiXCR, and kept productive beta chains. Here each entry gathers all rows of one CDR3 protein and keeps the most common genes and DNA. The V and J calls follow TCRdb's processing rather than the paper's. Here the sample has 500,000 or so distinct CDR3 sequences; 15% to 20% occur a single time. The ten largest clones represent less than 30% of the sample.

Sequenced: blood. This receptor was taken from a woman in her 30s with Graves' ophthalmopathy. The sequence links TRBV28 to TRBJ2-3; the D element might be TRBD1 or TRBD2, as each aligns at 6 bases. The CDR3 protein is CASREGGGGDTQYF. The DNA is as follows: TGTGCCAGCAGGGAGGGGGGAGGAGGAGATACGCAGTATTTT.